This record covers a single TCR beta chain. Its antigen remains undetermined. No base qualities exist here, and no much larger clone lies one base off it. Reads for this sample came from an Illumina HiSeq 2500. TCR beta libraries were prepared by quantitative 5'-RACE with molecular barcodes. The paper's data handling went like this. Disease-linked TCR variants were identified with a new computational method built on a probabilistic model of VDJ rearrangement. Clones were called with MiXCR by TCRdb after fastp trimmed the public reads at Q25, and only in-frame beta chains were retained. When rows share a CDR3 protein, they turn into one entry using the most common DNA and genes. TCRdb, rather than the study authors, made the V and J calls. The sample table records 220,000 or so distinct CDR3 sequences; around 18% of these occur just once. The ten largest clones take up under 55% of the sample. The source of the sample is a study of CD8 T cells in ankylosing spondylitis (dated by TCRdb to about 2017). Context from the whole study: T cell receptor beta repertoires were profiled in healthy donors and ankylosing spondylitis patients so that disease-linked TCR variants could be found. The full study cohort was made up of about two dozen ankylosing spondylitis patients and more than 90 healthy donors. Samples of peripheral blood were taken, and for ankylosing spondylitis patients, synovial fluid was collected as well.

For CDR1 and CDR2, the germline V gene (reference sequence) lists SEHNR and FQNEAQ. The CDR3 goes from the cysteine to the phenylalanine over 12 residues. Only CDR3 DNA is held: 36 bases, read in frame from base 1. V loses 4 bases, J loses 5 bases, and the germline ends lie 6 bases apart. Results the study describes overall, beyond this receptor: The disease-linked clones were reported to be significantly enriched in matched synovial fluid samples from ankylosing spondylitis patients. Some motif variants were previously reported in synovial fluid and blood of reactive arthritis patients, suggesting common disease-initiation mechanisms. The disease-linked clones had a CD8+ phenotype and were found at relatively low frequencies in peripheral blood. A TCR beta motif made up of several highly homologous amino acid variants appeared to be characteristic of blood from ankylosing spondylitis patients.

The origin of this receptor is a male donor with ankylosing spondylitis. The sequenced sample was blood, either unsorted or a sorted T cell fraction (not recorded which). The V and J segments used are TRBV7-9 and TRBJ2-1, with an unclear D gene assignment. CDR3 region: CASSSYNNEQFF. The bases read TGTGCCAGCAGCTCATATAACAATGAGCAGTTCTTC.